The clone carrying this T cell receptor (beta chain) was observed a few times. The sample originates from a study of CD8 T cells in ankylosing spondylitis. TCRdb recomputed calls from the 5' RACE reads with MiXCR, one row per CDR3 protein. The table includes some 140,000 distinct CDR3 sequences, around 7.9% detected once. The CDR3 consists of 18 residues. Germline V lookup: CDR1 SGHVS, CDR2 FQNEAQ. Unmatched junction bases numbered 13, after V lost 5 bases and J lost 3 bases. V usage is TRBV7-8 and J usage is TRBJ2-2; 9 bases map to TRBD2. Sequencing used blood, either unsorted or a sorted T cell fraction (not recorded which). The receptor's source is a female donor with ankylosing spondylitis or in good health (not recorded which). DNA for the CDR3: TGTGCCAGCAGCAATCAGGGTCTAGCGGGGAGGGACACCGGGGAGCTGTTTTTT. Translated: CASSNQGLAGRDTGELFF. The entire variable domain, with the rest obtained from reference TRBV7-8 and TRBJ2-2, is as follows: GAGVSQSPRYKVAKRGQDVALRCDPISGHVSLFWYQQALGQGPEFLTYFQNEAQLDKSGLPSDRFFAERPEGSVSTLKIQRTQQEDSAVYLCASSNQGLAGRDTGELFFGEGSRLTVL.